This T cell receptor beta chain originates from a study of T cell responses to AZD1222 COVID-19 vaccine. Study-wide context: Second doses that came at about 4 or about 12 weeks were put together. General study points: Within unmutated variant regions lay the reported targets of nearly half of spike-specific TCRs. Regions 160-218 and 743-854 held dominance among vaccine-associated CD4 TCRs, which spanned spike. The donor group comprised mostly white British people and more females; the analysis possibly underestimated clonal diversity.

Trimming at V came to 4 bases and at J to 3 bases, leaving 5 bases not matched to a gene. CDR3 length equals 14 residues. In germline, CDR1 is LGHDT, CDR2 YNNKEL (reference sequence). This clone has just a few counts. What it recognizes is unknown. Clones were sequenced by immunoSEQ multiplex PCR, and TCRdb holds only the in-frame ones, with some missing. This sample carries about 140,000 clones, approximately 92% of them seen once, and the ten largest clones take approximately 3.4%. This TCR derives from an adult in good health. The specimen was peripheral blood, collected on day 0 of AZD1222 vaccination. J is TRBJ2-7 and V is TRBV3-1 (or the pseudogene TRBV3-2), with 8 bases that match TRBD2. CDR3 loop: CASSLWTSSYEQYF. DNA for the CDR3: TGTGCCAGCAGCCTTTGGACTAGCAGCTACGAGCAGTACTTC.